Following are 22 T cell receptor beta chains from one sample sequenced in a study of blood T cell repertoires in COVID-19. This table comes from immunoSEQ multiplex PCR, and its TCRdb copy is limited to in-frame clones, with some not included. The sample has 77,000 or so clones; roughly 83% are singletons. The source material was peripheral blood. These receptors were obtained from a man aged 30-40 years with COVID-19, enrolled during active disease.

The chain carries TRBV14 and TRBJ1-2, with 9 bases lining up with TRBD1. Losses at the gene ends were 4 bases for V and 3 bases for J; bases not matched to a gene: 3. The CDR3 totals 14 residues. In germline, CDR1 is SGHDN, CDR2 FVKESK. DNA for the CDR3: TGTGCCAGCAGCCGCGGGGACAGGGACTATGGCTACACCTTC. Amino acids: CASSRGDRDYGYTF.

This chain links TRBV7-8 with TRBJ2-1; D is uncertain. V was trimmed by 2 bases and J by 1 base, leaving 12 bases between them. The germline V gene encodes CDR1 SGHVS and CDR2 FQNEAQ. This CDR3 is 16 amino acids long. The CDR3 DNA reads TGTGCCAGCAGCTTATCTTCTGCGAGTTCCTACAATGAGCAGTTCTTC. It is translated as CASSLSSASSYNEQFF. The full variable domain, rest sourced from reference TRBV7-8 and TRBJ2-1, is GAGVSQSPRYKVAKRGQDVALRCDPISGHVSLFWYQQALGQGPEFLTYFQNEAQLDKSGLPSDRFFAERPEGSVSTLKIQRTQQEDSAVYLCASSLSSASSYNEQFFGPGTRLTVL.

The chain uses TRBV19 and TRBJ2-7; weak D call: TRBD2 (6 bases). The CDR3 consists of 14 residues. Germline-derived CDR1 and CDR2 are LNHDA and SQIVND (reference sequence). The ends were cut back, 4 bases at V and 1 base at J, with 11 bases in the middle. The CDR3 DNA follows: TGTGCCAGTAGTAGGGGCCGGGGGTCCTACGAGCAGTACTTC. It translates to CASSRGRGSYEQYF.

The J gene is TRBJ1-2, the V gene TRBV7-9; 9 positions match TRBD1. V gave up 4 bases and J gave up 7 bases; unmatched junction bases: 7. This CDR3 contains 14 residues. CDR1 SEHNR and CDR2 FQNEAQ come from the germline V gene (reference sequence). The CDR3 bases are TGTGCCAGCAGCTCCGGGGACAGGGTACGTGGCTACACCTTC. It codes for CASSSGDRVRGYTF.

In its sample, this clone was seen once. This CDR3 is CASSEGLGRGNTEAFF. Written as DNA, the CDR3 is TGTGCCAGCAGTGAAGGGTTGGGGCGGGGCAACACTGAAGCTTTCTTT. The chain couples TRBV6-1 to TRBJ1-1; tentatively, D is TRBD1 (5 bases). The CDR3 covers 16 residues. Trimming shortened V by 1 base and J by 2 bases, and 14 bases separated the two germline ends. The germline CDR1 and CDR2 sequences are MNHNS and SASEGT.

There are a few counts of this clone. The chain combines TRBV10-3 with TRBJ2-7; D may be TRBD1 (6 bases). Trimming cost V 2 bases and J 5 bases, with 28 bases left between them. Germline CDR1 and CDR2: ENHRY and SYGVKD. The CDR3 sequence is 19 residues long. The DNA for the CDR3 is TGTGCCATCAGTGAGGCAGACAACAAACAGGGAAGGGTAATACACGAGCAGTACTTC. Amino acids: CAISEADNKQGRVIHEQYF.

The chain employs TRBV7-3 and TRBJ1-4; 9 positions agree with TRBD1. V shed 4 bases, J shed 8 bases, and the junction held 11 bases outside the gene matches. The CDR3 runs to 16 residues. Germline CDR1 reads SGHTA; CDR2 reads FQGTGA. The CDR3 nucleotides are TGTGCCAGCAGCTCCCATCAACAGGGGGCCAACGAAAAACTGTTTTTT. Translating it yields CASSSHQQGANEKLFF. The full variable domain, its missing parts supplied by reference TRBV7-3 and TRBJ1-4, is GAGVSQTPSNKVTEKGKYVELRCDPISGHTALYWYRQSLGQGPEFLIYFQGTGAADDSGLPNDRFFAVRPEGSVSTLKIQRTERGDSAVYLCASSSHQQGANEKLFFGSGTQLSVL.

The chain is built from TRBV12-3 or TRBV12-4 and TRBJ1-1; no clear D. Trimming removed 2 bases from V and 7 bases from J, with 8 bases in between. There are 12 residues in the CDR3. This CDR3 reads CASSLSEFEAFF. In DNA form, the CDR3 reads TGTGCCAGCAGTTTATCGGAGTTTGAAGCTTTCTTT.

J is TRBJ1-1 and V is TRBV28; perhaps TRBD1 as D (6 bases). Trimming stripped 8 bases from V and 0 bases from J, with 10 bases between. The CDR3 extends over 13 amino acids. Per germline, CDR1 MDHEN and CDR2 SYDVKM. The CDR3 region is CASVDRMNTEAFF. For the CDR3, the DNA is TGTGCCAGCGTAGACAGGATGAACACTGAAGCTTTCTTT.

The rearrangement joins TRBV2 to TRBJ1-5; 7 positions match TRBD1. Trimming removed 5 bases from V and 6 bases from J; junction bases left unmatched: 4. The CDR3 totals 13 residues. Germline V gene sequence: CDR1 SNHLY, CDR2 FYNNEI. The CDR3 nucleotides read TGTGCCAGCAGTCGACAGGGAAGTCAGCCCCAGCATTTT. It is translated as CASSRQGSQPQHF.

The chain uses TRBV28 and TRBJ2-5; 14 bases map to TRBD2. The CDR3 has 17 amino acids. CDR1 MDHEN and CDR2 SYDVKM come from the germline V gene. Trimming took 4 bases from V and 1 from J; bases not matched to a gene: 5. CDR3 loop: CASSSGLAGVFQETQYF. The CDR3 DNA follows: TGTGCCAGCAGTTCGGGACTAGCGGGAGTGTTCCAAGAGACCCAGTACTTC.

This chain links TRBV7-2 with TRBJ2-2; a possible D gene is TRBD1 (6 bases). This CDR3 has 16 residues. Deletions cut 6 bases from V and 2 bases from J, with 16 bases between. Germline values: CDR1 SGHTA, CDR2 FQGNSA. Here the CDR3 reads CASSQRGSQNTGELFF. The CDR3 DNA reads as TGTGCCAGCAGTCAAAGGGGGTCGCAAAACACCGGGGAGCTGTTTTTT.

This clone has just one count. CDR3 residues: CASSLPGVGTDTQYF. The CDR3 coding sequence is TGTGCCAGTAGTCTTCCAGGTGTCGGCACAGATACGCAGTATTTT. J is TRBJ2-3 and V is TRBV19; no definite D call. The CDR3 extends over 15 amino acids. V lost 5 bases and J lost 1, with 13 bases in between. CDR1 LNHDA and CDR2 SQIVND come from the germline V gene (reference sequence).

This chain joins TRBV7-2 and TRBJ2-3; TRBD2 agrees at 10 bases. Germline trimming cut 2 bases from V and 4 bases from J; bases unmatched to any gene: 9. This CDR3 comprises 17 residues. Per germline, CDR1 SGHTA and CDR2 FQGNSA. The CDR3 sequence: CASSLRLAGVGADTQYF. CDR3 coding DNA: TGTGCCAGCAGCTTACGTCTAGCGGGAGTGGGTGCAGATACGCAGTATTTT.

The J gene is TRBJ1-2, the V gene TRBV5-1; 7 nucleotides agree with TRBD1. Germline V gives CDR1 SGHRS, CDR2 YFSETQ. This CDR3 is 19 amino acids long. With V trimmed by 3 bases and J by 2 bases, 19 bases remained unmatched. The CDR3 protein is CASSSRGVQGEGRNYGYTF. CDR3 in DNA: TGCGCCAGCAGCTCCCGAGGCGTGCAGGGGGAAGGTCGGAACTATGGCTACACCTTC. Complete variable domain (other parts from reference TRBV5-1 and TRBJ1-2): KAGVTQTPRYLIKTRGQQVTLSCSPISGHRSVSWYQQTPGQGLQFLFEYFSETQRNKGNFPGRFSGRQFSNSRSEMNVSTLELGDSALYLCASSSRGVQGEGRNYGYTFGSGTRLTVV.

This chain uses TRBV5-6 with TRBJ2-1; 7 bases are shared with TRBD2. CDR1 is SGHDT and CDR2 is YYEEEE in the germline V gene. CDR3 length: 18 residues. The V gene end was trimmed by 0 bases and the J gene end by 2 bases; junction bases not matched to a gene: 11. In nucleotides, the CDR3 is TGTGCCAGCAGCTTGGTGTCGGCTAGCGGAGCTACCTACAATGAGCAGTTCTTC. Encoded protein: CASSLVSASGATYNEQFF.

The chain joins TRBV29-1 to TRBJ1-2; D possibly corresponds to TRBD1 (5 bases). This CDR3 contains 9 residues. Trimming cost V 7 bases and J 7 bases, with 7 bases left between them. Germline CDR1 reads SQVTM; CDR2 reads ANQGSEA. DNA of the CDR3: TGCAGCGCCGGGGGTGGCTACACCTTC. Translating it yields CSAGGGYTF.

This clone showed up many times. The chain carries TRBV4-1 and TRBJ2-7; maybe TRBD2 (5 bases). CDR1 is MGHRA, CDR2 YSYEKL, per germline. There are 14 residues in the CDR3. V was cut by 1 base and J by 6 bases, with 13 bases left in between. The CDR3 DNA is TGCGCCAGCAGCCAAGGAACCCGGGCGGGCGAGCAGTACTTC. It encodes CASSQGTRAGEQYF.

The rearrangement uses TRBV25-1 and TRBJ2-5; the match to TRBD1 covers 7 bases. This CDR3 has 17 amino acids. Germline CDR1 MGHDK, CDR2 SYGVNS. Trimming took 5 bases from V and 1 from J; bases not matched to a gene: 13. CDR3 DNA: TGTGCCAGCAGTCCGAGAGGGGACAGCGATATCCAAGAGACCCAGTACTTC. It translates to CASSPRGDSDIQETQYF.

J is TRBJ1-6 and V is TRBV3-1 (or the pseudogene TRBV3-2), with D unresolved. The CDR3 totals 16 residues. Germline CDR1 reads LGHDT; CDR2 reads YNNKEL (reference sequence). V was cut by 4 bases and J by 0 bases, with 10 bases left in between. CDR3 in amino acids: CASSLGWASYNSPLHF. In DNA form, the CDR3 reads TGTGCCAGCAGCCTCGGTTGGGCCTCCTATAATTCACCCCTCCACTTT.

The V gene is TRBV6-1, the J gene TRBJ1-2; 9 nucleotides match TRBD1. This CDR3 has 16 residues. With V trimmed by 3 bases and J by 4 bases, 9 bases remained unmatched. Germline V gene sequence: CDR1 MNHNS, CDR2 SASEGT. The CDR3 DNA sequence: TGTGCCAGCAGTGAGCCCGGGACAGGGTTAATCTATGGCTACACCTTC. Amino acids: CASSEPGTGLIYGYTF.

V gene TRBV10-2 combines with J gene TRBJ2-1, with 8 bases aligning to TRBD2. This CDR3 has 15 amino acids. The V segment lost 6 bases and the J segment 6 bases; nucleotides outside the gene matches: 10. Germline V gene data show CDR1 as WSHSY and CDR2 as SAAADI. The CDR3 DNA reads TGCGCCAGCAGCGAATGGAGCGGGAGAACCAATGAGCAGTTCTTC. This encodes CASSEWSGRTNEQFF.